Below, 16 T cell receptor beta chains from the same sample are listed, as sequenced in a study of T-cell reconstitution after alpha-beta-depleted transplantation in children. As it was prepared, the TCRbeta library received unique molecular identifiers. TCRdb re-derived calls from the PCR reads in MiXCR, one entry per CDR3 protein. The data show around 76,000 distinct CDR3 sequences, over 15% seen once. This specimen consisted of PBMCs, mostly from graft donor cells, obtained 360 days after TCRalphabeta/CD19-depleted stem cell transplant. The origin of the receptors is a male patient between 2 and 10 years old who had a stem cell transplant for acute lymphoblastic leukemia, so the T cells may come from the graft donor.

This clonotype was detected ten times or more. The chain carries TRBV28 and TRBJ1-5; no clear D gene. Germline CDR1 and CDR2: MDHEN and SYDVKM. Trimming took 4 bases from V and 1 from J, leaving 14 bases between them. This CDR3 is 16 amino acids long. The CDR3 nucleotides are TGTGCCAGCAGTTCCCTAGGCGTAATGAGCAATCAGCCCCAGCATTTT. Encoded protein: CASSSLGVMSNQPQHF.

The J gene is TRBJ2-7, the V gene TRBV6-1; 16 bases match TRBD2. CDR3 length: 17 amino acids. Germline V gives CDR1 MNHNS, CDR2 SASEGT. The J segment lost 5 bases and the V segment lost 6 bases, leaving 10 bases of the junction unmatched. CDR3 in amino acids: CASSAGTSGRARDEQYF. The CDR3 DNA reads TGTGCCAGCAGCGCCGGGACTAGCGGGAGGGCCCGGGACGAGCAGTACTTC.

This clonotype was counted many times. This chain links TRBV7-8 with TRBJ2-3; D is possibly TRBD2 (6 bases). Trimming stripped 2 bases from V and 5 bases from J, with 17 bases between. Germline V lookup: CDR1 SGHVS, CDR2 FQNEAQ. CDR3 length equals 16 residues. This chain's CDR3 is CASSLRLARNVDTQYF. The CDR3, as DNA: TGTGCCAGCAGCTTAAGGCTAGCGAGAAATGTAGATACGCAGTATTTT.

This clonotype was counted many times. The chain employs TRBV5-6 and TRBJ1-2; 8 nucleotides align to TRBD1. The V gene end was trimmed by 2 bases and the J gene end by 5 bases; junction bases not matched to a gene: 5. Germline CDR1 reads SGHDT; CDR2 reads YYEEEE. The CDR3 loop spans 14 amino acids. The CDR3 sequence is CASSLLDRVYGYTF. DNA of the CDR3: TGTGCCAGCAGCTTACTGGACAGGGTTTATGGCTACACCTTC.

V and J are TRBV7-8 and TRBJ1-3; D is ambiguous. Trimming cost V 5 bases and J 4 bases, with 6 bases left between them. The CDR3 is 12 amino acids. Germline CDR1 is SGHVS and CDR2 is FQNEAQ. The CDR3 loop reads CASSLLGNTIYF. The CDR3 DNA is TGTGCCAGCAGCCTCCTCGGAAACACCATATATTTT.

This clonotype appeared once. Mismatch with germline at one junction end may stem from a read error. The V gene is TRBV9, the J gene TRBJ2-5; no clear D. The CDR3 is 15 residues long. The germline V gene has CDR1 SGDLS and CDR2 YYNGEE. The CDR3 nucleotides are TGTGCCAGCAGCGTAGCGGGCGGTTTGGAAGAGTCCCAGTACTTC. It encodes CASSVAGGLEESQYF.

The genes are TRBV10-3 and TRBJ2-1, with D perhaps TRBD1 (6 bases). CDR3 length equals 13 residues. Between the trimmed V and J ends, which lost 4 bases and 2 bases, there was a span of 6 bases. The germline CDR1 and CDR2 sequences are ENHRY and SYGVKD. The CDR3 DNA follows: TGTGCCATCAGTGGACAGGCCTACAATGAGCAGTTCTTC. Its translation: CAISGQAYNEQFF.

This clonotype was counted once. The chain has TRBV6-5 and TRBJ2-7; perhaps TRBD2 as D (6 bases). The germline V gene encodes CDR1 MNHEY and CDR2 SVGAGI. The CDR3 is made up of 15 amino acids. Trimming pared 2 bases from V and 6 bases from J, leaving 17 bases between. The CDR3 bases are TGTGCCAGCAGTTACGCGGGGCGCCGACCGGCCGAGCAGTACTTC. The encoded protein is CASSYAGRRPAEQYF.

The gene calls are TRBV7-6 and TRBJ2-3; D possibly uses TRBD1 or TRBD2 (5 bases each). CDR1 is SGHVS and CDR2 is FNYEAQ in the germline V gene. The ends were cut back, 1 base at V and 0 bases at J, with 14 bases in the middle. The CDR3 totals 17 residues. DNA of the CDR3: TGTGCCAGCAGCTTAGGCCCGGACGGGGCTAGCACAGATACGCAGTATTTT. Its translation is CASSLGPDGASTDTQYF.

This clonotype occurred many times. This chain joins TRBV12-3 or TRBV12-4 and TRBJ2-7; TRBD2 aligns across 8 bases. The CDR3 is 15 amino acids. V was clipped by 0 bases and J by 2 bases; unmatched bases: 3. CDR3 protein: CASSLALAGTYEQYF. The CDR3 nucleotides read TGTGCCAGCAGTTTAGCGCTAGCGGGTACCTACGAGCAGTACTTC.

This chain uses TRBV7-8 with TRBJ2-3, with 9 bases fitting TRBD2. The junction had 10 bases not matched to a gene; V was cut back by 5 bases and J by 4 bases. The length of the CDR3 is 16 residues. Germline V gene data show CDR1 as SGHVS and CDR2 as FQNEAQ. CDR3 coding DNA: TGTGCCAGCAGCCGATCGAGGGGACTAGCACCAGATACGCAGTATTTT. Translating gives CASSRSRGLAPDTQYF.

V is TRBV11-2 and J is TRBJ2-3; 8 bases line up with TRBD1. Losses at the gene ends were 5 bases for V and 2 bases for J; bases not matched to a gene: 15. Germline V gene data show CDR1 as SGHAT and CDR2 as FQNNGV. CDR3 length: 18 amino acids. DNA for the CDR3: TGTGCCAGCAGCCTCAGGGGGCGGGTGGGCTTGGTCACAGATACGCAGTATTTT. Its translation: CASSLRGRVGLVTDTQYF.

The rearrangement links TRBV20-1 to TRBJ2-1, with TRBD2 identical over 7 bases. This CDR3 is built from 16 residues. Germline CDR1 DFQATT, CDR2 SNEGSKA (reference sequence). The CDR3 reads CSALGGAPGPYNEQFF. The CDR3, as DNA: TGCAGCGCCTTGGGAGGGGCTCCGGGCCCCTACAATGAGCAGTTCTTC.

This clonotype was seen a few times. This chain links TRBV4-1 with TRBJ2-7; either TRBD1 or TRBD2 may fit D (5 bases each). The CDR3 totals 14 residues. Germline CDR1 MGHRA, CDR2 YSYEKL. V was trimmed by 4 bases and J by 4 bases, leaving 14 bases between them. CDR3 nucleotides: TGCGCCAGCAGCCTGGGGACGGCTGAGTACGAGCAGTACTTC. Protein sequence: CASSLGTAEYEQYF.

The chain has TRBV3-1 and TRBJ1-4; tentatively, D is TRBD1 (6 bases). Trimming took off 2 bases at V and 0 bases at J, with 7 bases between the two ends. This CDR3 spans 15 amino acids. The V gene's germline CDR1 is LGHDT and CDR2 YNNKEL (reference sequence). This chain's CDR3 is CASSQTGSTNEKLFF. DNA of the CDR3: TGTGCCAGCAGCCAAACAGGGTCAACTAATGAAAAACTGTTTTTT. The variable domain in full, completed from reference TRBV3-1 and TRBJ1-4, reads DTAVSQTPKYLVTQMGNDKSIKCEQNLGHDTMYWYKQDSKKFLKIMFSYNNKELIINETVPNRFSPKSPDKAHLNLHINSLELGDSAVYFCASSQTGSTNEKLFFGSGTQLSVL.

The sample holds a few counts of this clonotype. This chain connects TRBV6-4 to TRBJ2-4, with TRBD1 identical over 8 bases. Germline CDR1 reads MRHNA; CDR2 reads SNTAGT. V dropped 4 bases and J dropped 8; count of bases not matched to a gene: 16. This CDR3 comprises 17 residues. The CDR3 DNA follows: TGTGCCAGCAGTGTCCCGTCAGGGGGCTCCAGGGACGACATTCAGTACTTC. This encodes CASSVPSGGSRDDIQYF.